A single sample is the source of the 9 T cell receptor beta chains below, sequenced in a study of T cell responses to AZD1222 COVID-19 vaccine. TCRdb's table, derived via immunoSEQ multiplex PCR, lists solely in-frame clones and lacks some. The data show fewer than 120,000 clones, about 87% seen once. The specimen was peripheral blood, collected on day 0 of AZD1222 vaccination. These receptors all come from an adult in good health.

The CDR3 protein is CAWSILIGQGGTEAFF. For the CDR3, the DNA is TGTGCCTGGAGTATACTTATTGGACAGGGTGGAACTGAAGCTTTCTTT. The chain has TRBV30 and TRBJ1-1, with TRBD1 matching 8 bases. Germline V gene data show CDR1 as GTSNPN and CDR2 as SVGIG (reference sequence). The V gene end was trimmed by 2 bases and the J gene end by 5 bases; junction bases not matched to a gene: 13. The CDR3 sequence is 16 residues long.

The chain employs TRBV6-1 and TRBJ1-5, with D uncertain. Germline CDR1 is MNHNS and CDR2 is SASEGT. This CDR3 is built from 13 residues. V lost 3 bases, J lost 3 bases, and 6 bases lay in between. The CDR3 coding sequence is TGTGCCAGCAGTGACATGGTCAATCAGCCCCAGCATTTT. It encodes CASSDMVNQPQHF.

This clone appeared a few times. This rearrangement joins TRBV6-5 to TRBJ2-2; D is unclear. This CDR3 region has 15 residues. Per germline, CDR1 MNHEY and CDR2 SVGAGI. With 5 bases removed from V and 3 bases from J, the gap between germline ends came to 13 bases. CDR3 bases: TGTGCCAGCAGTCCCGGGTCCTTGGACACCGGGGAGCTGTTTTTT. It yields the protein CASSPGSLDTGELFF.

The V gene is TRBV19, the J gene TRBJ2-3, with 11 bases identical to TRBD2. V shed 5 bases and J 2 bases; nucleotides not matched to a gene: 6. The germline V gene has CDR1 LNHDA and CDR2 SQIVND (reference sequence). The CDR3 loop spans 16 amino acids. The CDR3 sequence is CASSDLSGRATDTQYF. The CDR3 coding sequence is TGTGCCAGTAGTGACCTTAGCGGGAGGGCCACAGATACGCAGTATTTT.

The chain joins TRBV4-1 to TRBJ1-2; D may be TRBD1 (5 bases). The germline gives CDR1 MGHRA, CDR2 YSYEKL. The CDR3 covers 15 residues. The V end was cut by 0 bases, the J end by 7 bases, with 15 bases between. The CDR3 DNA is TGCGCCAGCAGCCAAGAGAGGGGCCCTACGGCTGGCTACACCTTC. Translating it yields CASSQERGPTAGYTF.

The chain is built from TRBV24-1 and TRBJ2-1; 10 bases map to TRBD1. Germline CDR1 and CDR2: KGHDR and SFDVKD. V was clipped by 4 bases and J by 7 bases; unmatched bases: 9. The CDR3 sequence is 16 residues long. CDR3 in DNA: TGTGCCACCAGTGACATCGACAGGGGGCAAATTAATGAGCAGTTCTTC. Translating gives CATSDIDRGQINEQFF.

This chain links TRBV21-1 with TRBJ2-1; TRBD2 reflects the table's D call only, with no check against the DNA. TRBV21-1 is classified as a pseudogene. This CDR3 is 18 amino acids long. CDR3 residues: CASSKAVQAGEQFNEQFF. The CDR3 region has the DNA TGTGCCAGCAGCAAAGCAGTACAAGCGGGTGAGCAATTCAATGAGCAGTTCTTC.

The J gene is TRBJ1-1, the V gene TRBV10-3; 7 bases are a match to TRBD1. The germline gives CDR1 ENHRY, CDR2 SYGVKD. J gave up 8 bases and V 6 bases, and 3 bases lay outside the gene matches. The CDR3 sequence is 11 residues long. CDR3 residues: CAIRGTEEAFF. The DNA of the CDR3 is TGTGCCATCAGGGGGACAGAGGAAGCTTTCTTT.

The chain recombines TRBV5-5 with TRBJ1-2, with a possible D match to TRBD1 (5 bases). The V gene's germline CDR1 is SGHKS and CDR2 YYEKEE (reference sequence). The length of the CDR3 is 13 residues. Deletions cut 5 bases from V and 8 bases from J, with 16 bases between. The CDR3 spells CASSSGAEGGYTF. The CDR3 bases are TGTGCCAGCAGTTCCGGGGCCGAAGGGGGCTACACCTTC.